This T cell receptor beta chain is drawn from a study of blood T cells in healthy people across ages. The authors ran a second PCR of roughly 6 to 12 cycles using a sample-barcoded 5' primer and a J-beta primer mix. TCRdb re-called the 5' RACE reads through MiXCR, storing one row per CDR3 protein. Of about 690,000 distinct CDR3 sequences detected, around 38% appear once; the ten largest clones hold 30%. Trimming removed 2 bases at V and 7 bases at J, with 18 bases between. The CDR3 contains 16 residues. The germline CDR1 and CDR2 sequences are MNHEY and SMNVEV (reference sequence). Input material: blood. This TCR was recovered from a man older than 75 in good health. The chain couples TRBV27 to TRBJ2-1; D remains ambiguous. CDR3 in DNA: TGTGCCAGCAGTTTAACCGGACCGCGCGCAGCAAATGAGCAGTTCTTC. The encoded protein is CASSLTGPRAANEQFF.